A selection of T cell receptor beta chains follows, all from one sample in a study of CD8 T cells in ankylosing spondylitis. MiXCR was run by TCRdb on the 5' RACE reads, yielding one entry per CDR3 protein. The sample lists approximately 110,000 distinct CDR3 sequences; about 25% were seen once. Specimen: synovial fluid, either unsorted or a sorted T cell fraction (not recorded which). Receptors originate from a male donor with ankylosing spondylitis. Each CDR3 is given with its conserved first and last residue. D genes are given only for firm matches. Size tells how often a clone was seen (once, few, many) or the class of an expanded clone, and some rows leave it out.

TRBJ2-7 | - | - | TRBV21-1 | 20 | CASSKAGTGPPGCLSYEQYF | TGTGCCAGCAGCAAAGCCGGGACAGGGCCCCCTGGTTGTCTCTCCTACGAGCAGTACTTC
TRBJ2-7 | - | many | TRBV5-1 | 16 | CASSLADPNRAYEQYF | TGCGCCAGCAGCTTGGCCGATCCGAACAGAGCCTACGAGCAGTACTTC
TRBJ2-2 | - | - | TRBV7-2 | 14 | CASSLGQNTGELFF | TGTGCCAGCAGCTTAGGTCAGAACACCGGGGAGCTGTTTTTT
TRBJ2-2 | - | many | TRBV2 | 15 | CATAQGRGGTGELFF | TGTGCCACCGCCCAGGGCAGGGGGGGGACCGGGGAGCTGTTTTTT
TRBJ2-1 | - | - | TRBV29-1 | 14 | CSVAVTVNGGEQFF | TGCAGCGTTGCCGTAACCGTTAACGGAGGTGAGCAGTTCTTC
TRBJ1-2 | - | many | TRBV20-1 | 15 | CSARPAVGGETGYTF | TGCAGTGCTAGACCCGCGGTGGGAGGGGAGACTGGCTACACCTTC
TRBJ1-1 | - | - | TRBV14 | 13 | CASSSGPVWRAFF | TGTGCCAGCTCCTCCGGCCCAGTGTGGCGAGCTTTCTTT
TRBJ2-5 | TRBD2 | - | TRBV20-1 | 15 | CSARETSGLQETQYF | TGCAGTGCTAGAGAGACTAGCGGGCTACAAGAGACCCAGTACTTC
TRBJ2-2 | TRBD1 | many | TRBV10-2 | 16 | CASRTGTGGYSGELFF | TGCGCCAGCAGGACGGGGACAGGGGGCTATTCCGGGGAGCTGTTTTTT
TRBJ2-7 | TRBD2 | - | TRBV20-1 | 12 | CSGEGRSYEQYF | TGCAGTGGGGAGGGCCGCTCCTACGAGCAGTACTTC
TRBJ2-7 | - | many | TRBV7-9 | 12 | CASSFVEYEQYF | TGTGCCAGCAGCTTCGTTGAGTACGAGCAGTACTTC
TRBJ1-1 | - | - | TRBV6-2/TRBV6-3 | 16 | CASSYSSPTVNTEAFF | TGTGCCAGCAGTTACTCGTCCCCTACAGTGAACACTGAAGCTTTCTTT
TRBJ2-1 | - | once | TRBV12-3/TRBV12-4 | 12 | CASSPTYNEQFF | TGTGCCAGCAGTCCCACCTACAATGAGCAGTTCTTC